Reported below is one T cell receptor beta chain. Its antigen is unidentified. CDR1 and CDR2 (germline): GTSNPN, SVGIG (reference sequence). This CDR3 has 11 residues. The germline V and J ends were trimmed by 2 bases and 3 bases, with 3 bases remaining between them. The PCR employed 60 Vbeta primers together with 13 Jbeta primers. Profiled with immunoSEQ multiplex PCR; TCRdb holds only in-frame clones, not every one. The data hold 200,000 or so clones, with 82% observed a single time. The data were taken from a study of cytomegalovirus exposure and HLA in healthy donors. Whole-study results and caveats: Presence/absence analyses took donor sequencing depth as roughly uniform.

The receptor was derived from a woman in her forties in good health and CMV-seronegative. Material: PBMCs. V usage is TRBV30 and J usage is TRBJ2-3; no clear D gene. DNA for the CDR3: TGTGCCTGGAGTCTAACAGATACGCAGTATTTT. Amino acids: CAWSLTDTQYF.